The 29 T cell receptor beta chains below come from one sample, sequenced in a study of T-cell memory formation after mild COVID-19. TCRdb re-analysed the 5' RACE reads in MiXCR, keeping a single row per CDR3 protein. The data show approximately 170,000 distinct CDR3 sequences, 10% to 15% seen once. Specimen: PBMCs or a T cell subset sorted from them (not recorded which). All receptors derive from a man younger than 35 who had mild COVID-19 (a few samples of this study predate the infection). Cell type and time point are not known.

V usage is TRBV5-1 and J usage is TRBJ1-5; D is undetermined. Germline lookup yields CDR1 SGHRS and CDR2 YFSETQ. V was pared by 0 bases and J by 7 bases, with 8 bases between. The CDR3 consists of 13 residues. This CDR3 reads CASSLAPGQPQHF. The CDR3 coding sequence is TGCGCCAGCAGCTTGGCCCCGGGCCAGCCCCAGCATTTT.

The chain combines TRBV24-1 with TRBJ2-7, with D possibly matching TRBD1 (6 bases). With 1 base removed from V and 4 bases from J, the gap between germline ends came to 16 bases. The CDR3 sequence is 16 residues long. Germline lookup yields CDR1 KGHDR and CDR2 SFDVKD. This chain's CDR3 is CATSDFDRTTEYEQYF. The CDR3 nucleotides are TGTGCCACCAGTGATTTCGACAGGACGACTGAGTACGAGCAGTACTTC.

This clonotype was seen a few times. The rearrangement links TRBV27 to TRBJ1-1; D uncertain. Deletions cut 6 bases from V and 1 base from J, with 6 bases between. This CDR3 region has 12 residues. Germline CDR1 MNHEY, CDR2 SMNVEV (reference sequence). As DNA, the CDR3 is TGTGCCAGCAGACGGCCGAACACTGAAGCTTTCTTT. The encoded protein is CASRRPNTEAFF.

The rearrangement links TRBV15 to TRBJ1-5; possibly TRBD1 for D (6 bases). The CDR3 loop spans 15 amino acids. Germline V lookup: CDR1 LNHNV, CDR2 YYDKDF (reference sequence). V shed 0 bases and J shed 1 base, with 7 bases lying between them. The DNA for the CDR3 is TGTGCCACCAGCAGAGAAACAGGGAGCAATCAGCCCCAGCATTTT. Translated: CATSRETGSNQPQHF.

V usage is TRBV29-1 and J usage is TRBJ1-4; 7 nucleotides match TRBD1. After removal of 6 bases from V and 7 bases from J, the junction contained 8 bases not matched to a gene. The CDR3 contains 13 residues. The germline CDR1 and CDR2 sequences are SQVTM and ANQGSEA. The CDR3 DNA reads TGCAGCGTGCAACAGGGGTCCCGTGAAAAACTGTTTTTT. Residues: CSVQQGSREKLFF.

The chain combines TRBV5-1 with TRBJ2-7; D remains ambiguous. This CDR3 contains 14 residues. The V gene lost 4 bases and the J gene lost 2 bases, with 13 bases spanning the gap. Germline-derived CDR1 and CDR2 are SGHRS and YFSETQ. The CDR3 nucleotides read TGCGCCAGCAGCCTGTCCTCGCCTCCCTACGAGCAGTACTTC. Its translation: CASSLSSPPYEQYF.

This chain uses TRBV7-3 with TRBJ2-5; TRBD2 is a possible D gene (5 bases). Germline CDR1 SGHTA, CDR2 FQGTGA. The CDR3 runs to 14 residues. Trimming stripped 4 bases from V and 5 bases from J, with 14 bases between. Written as DNA, the CDR3 is TGTGCCAGCAGCTCCCAGCCCGGGGAGGAGACCCAGTACTTC. It yields the protein CASSSQPGEETQYF.

This clonotype was detected only a few times. The chain couples TRBV7-9 to TRBJ1-1, with D possibly TRBD1 on 6 matching bases. There are 15 residues in the CDR3. CDR1 is SEHNR, CDR2 FQNEAQ, per germline (reference sequence). Trimming removed 1 base at V and 7 bases at J, with 16 bases between. Here the CDR3 reads CASSLGGARAFEAFF. CDR3 in DNA: TGTGCCAGCAGCTTAGGGGGGGCTAGGGCTTTTGAAGCTTTCTTT.

This clonotype appeared once. At one end, the junction sequence differs from germline, possibly due to a read error. The rearrangement uses TRBV5-1 and TRBJ2-3, with D possibly TRBD1 on 7 matching bases. CDR3 size: 15 residues. Germline lookup yields CDR1 SGHRS and CDR2 YFSETQ. In DNA form, the CDR3 reads TGCGACAGCAGCTTGGGCGGGACAGGCACAGATACGCAGTATTTT. The encoded protein is CDSSLGGTGTDTQYF.

This clonotype was seen only a few times. The V call is TRBV7-9, the J call TRBJ1-6; the match to TRBD1 covers 7 bases. CDR1 and CDR2 from the germline V gene are SEHNR and FQNEAQ (reference sequence). Trimming at V came to 3 bases and at J to 10 bases, leaving 6 bases not matched to a gene. The CDR3 has 14 residues. CDR3 sequence (DNA): TGTGCCAGCAGCTTTGCAGGGGGACTCTCACCCCTCCACTTT. Encoded protein: CASSFAGGLSPLHF.

The chain couples TRBV18 to TRBJ1-1; D is undetermined. The CDR3 runs to 12 residues. Trimming took 4 bases from V and 1 from J, leaving 4 bases between them. Germline V gene data show CDR1 as KGHSH and CDR2 as LQKENI. This chain's CDR3 is CASSHTNTEAFF. In DNA, the CDR3 is TGTGCCAGCTCACACACGAACACTGAAGCTTTCTTT.

V gene TRBV4-2 combines with J gene TRBJ2-3; TRBD1 agrees at 7 bases. Germline V gene sequence: CDR1 LGHNA, CDR2 YNFKEQ. Trimming at V came to 1 base and at J to 4 bases, leaving 2 bases not matched to a gene. The CDR3 runs 14 residues. The DNA for the CDR3 is TGTGCCAGCAGCCAAGGAGGGGGCCCAGATACGCAGTATTTT. Residues: CASSQGGGPDTQYF.

This chain links TRBV12-3 or TRBV12-4 with TRBJ2-4, with 8 bases fitting TRBD1. Germline trimming cut 7 bases from V and 1 base from J; bases unmatched to any gene: 12. This CDR3 comprises 17 residues. The CDR3 loop is CASTIVGQGLAKNIQYF. The DNA of the CDR3 is TGTGCCAGCACCATCGTAGGACAGGGATTGGCCAAAAACATTCAGTACTTC.

This clonotype has more than one count but fewer than ten. The rearrangement links TRBV12-3 or TRBV12-4 to TRBJ2-3; maybe TRBD2 (6 bases). With 5 bases removed from V and 4 bases from J, the gap between germline ends came to 16 bases. The CDR3 length is 15 residues. The DNA of the CDR3 is TGTGCCAGCAGTGAGACTAGGATGGGCTCAGATACGCAGTATTTT. Protein: CASSETRMGSDTQYF.

This clonotype showed up just a few times. The CDR3 loop is CASAPGGRDTQYF. DNA of the CDR3: TGTGCCAGCGCCCCAGGGGGGCGTGATACGCAGTATTTT. The rearrangement links TRBV11-2 to TRBJ2-3, with a possible D match to TRBD1 (7 bases). There are 13 residues in the CDR3. The V and J ends lost 8 bases and 6 bases respectively, with 15 bases between them. CDR1 is SGHAT, CDR2 FQNNGV, per germline.

This clonotype was seen more than once but under ten times. This chain connects TRBV7-3 to TRBJ2-7; no firm D call. Germline V gives CDR1 SGHTA, CDR2 FQGTGA. Deletions cut 11 bases from V and 0 bases from J, with 14 bases between. This CDR3 has 13 amino acids. CDR3 DNA sequence: TGTGCCCCATCGCCCCTTAGCTCCTACGAGCAGTACGTC. As protein: CAPSPLSSYEQYV.

There are many counts of this clonotype. This chain joins TRBV20-1 and TRBJ2-7; D uncertain. This CDR3 has 11 residues. The V gene lost 5 bases and the J gene lost 4 bases, with 9 bases spanning the gap. Germline assignment: CDR1 DFQATT and CDR2 SNEGSKA (reference sequence). The CDR3 DNA is TGCAGTGCTTCCCCAGGTTACGAGCAGTACGTC. Amino acids: CSASPGYEQYV.

The table lists this clonotype with a few counts. This chain connects TRBV5-4 to TRBJ2-3; 8 bases fit TRBD2. V lost 4 bases to trimming and J lost 6 bases; unmatched junction nucleotides: 10. Per the germline V gene, CDR1 is SGHNT and CDR2 is YYREEE (reference sequence). The CDR3 loop spans 15 amino acids. DNA of the CDR3: TGTGCCAGCAGCAACCAAGCGGGGGAGTCGGATACGCAGTATTTT. Its protein is CASSNQAGESDTQYF.

This clonotype was observed a few times. The gene calls are TRBV4-3 and TRBJ1-1, with a possible D match to TRBD1 (5 bases). V was shortened by 4 bases and J by 1 base, with 10 bases between the two germline ends. The CDR3 sequence is 14 residues long. The germline V gene has CDR1 LGHNA and CDR2 YSLEER. As DNA, the CDR3 is TGCGCCAGCAGCCGCCTCGGGGGGAACACTGAAGCTTTCTTT. It translates to CASSRLGGNTEAFF.

This chain joins TRBV2 and TRBJ2-7, with D maybe TRBD2 (6 bases). The ends were cut back, 6 bases at V and 3 bases at J, with 18 bases in the middle. The CDR3 consists of 15 residues. CDR1 and CDR2 from the germline V gene are SNHLY and FYNNEI. CDR3 protein: CASRMLGEAGYEQYF. In nucleotides, the CDR3 is TGTGCCAGCAGGATGTTGGGAGAAGCGGGCTACGAGCAGTACTTC.

This clonotype turned up a few times. The V call is TRBV5-5, the J call TRBJ2-5, with 7 bases identical to TRBD1. The CDR3 runs 14 residues. Losses at the gene ends were 1 base for V and 5 bases for J; bases not matched to a gene: 5. Germline values: CDR1 SGHKS, CDR2 YYEKEE (reference sequence). CDR3 nucleotide sequence: TGTGCCAGCAGCTTGACAGGGGATATGGAGACCCAGTACTTC. Protein product: CASSLTGDMETQYF.

This clonotype was seen more than once but under ten times. This chain links TRBV4-3 with TRBJ2-3; D could derive from TRBD1 or TRBD2 (6 bases each). Germline V gene lookup returns CDR1 LGHNA and CDR2 YSLEER. There are 14 residues in the CDR3. V lost 1 base and J 6 bases, leaving 11 bases between the germline ends. CDR3 DNA sequence: TGCGCCAGCAGCCAAGGGGGGGCGTGGGATACGCAGTATTTT. Translated, it gives CASSQGGAWDTQYF.

V gene TRBV5-4 combines with J gene TRBJ1-2, with 7 bases that match TRBD1. The CDR3 totals 14 residues. CDR1 and CDR2 from the germline V gene are SGHNT and YYREEE (reference sequence). V dropped 4 bases and J dropped 8; count of bases not matched to a gene: 11. The CDR3 DNA reads as TGTGCCAGCAGCAACTCCGGGACAGATGTCGGCTACACCTTC. It translates to CASSNSGTDVGYTF.

This clonotype was observed a few times. This chain uses TRBV4-1 with TRBJ2-4; 15 bases are a match to TRBD2. In germline, CDR1 is MGHRA, CDR2 YSYEKL. The ends lost 4 bases at V and 0 bases at J; junction bases unmatched: 4. This CDR3 contains 18 residues. The CDR3 sequence: CASSLGLAGGLAKNIQYF. CDR3 bases: TGCGCCAGCAGCCTGGGACTAGCGGGGGGCTTAGCCAAAAACATTCAGTACTTC.

The chain joins TRBV10-3 to TRBJ1-1; D is uncertain. The CDR3 contains 11 residues. Germline V gene sequence: CDR1 ENHRY, CDR2 SYGVKD. V was pared by 10 bases and J by 3 bases, with 9 bases between. The CDR3, as DNA: TGTGCCACCCTAGCGGACACTGAAGCTTTCTTT. Translating gives CATLADTEAFF.

This chain joins TRBV7-3 and TRBJ2-2; perhaps TRBD1 as D (6 bases). Trimming took 5 bases from V and 7 from J, leaving 14 bases between them. In germline, CDR1 is SGHTA, CDR2 FQGTGA. The CDR3 loop spans 14 amino acids. The CDR3 DNA reads TGTGCCAGCAGCAAGGACCAGGGGTTCGGGGAGCTGTTTTTT. Translated, it gives CASSKDQGFGELFF. Variable domain in full (rest from reference TRBV7-3 and TRBJ2-2): GAGVSQTPSNKVTEKGKYVELRCDPISGHTALYWYRQSLGQGPEFLIYFQGTGAADDSGLPNDRFFAVRPEGSVSTLKIQRTERGDSAVYLCASSKDQGFGELFFGEGSRLTVL.

DNA of the CDR3: TGTGCCAGCAGTGCGCCTAGGAGCACAGATACGCAGTATTTT. It yields the protein CASSAPRSTDTQYF. The chain recombines TRBV2 with TRBJ2-3; D is ambiguous. This CDR3 is 14 amino acids long. With 4 bases removed from V and 0 bases from J, the gap between germline ends came to 8 bases. Germline V lookup: CDR1 SNHLY, CDR2 FYNNEI.

V usage is TRBV5-1 and J usage is TRBJ2-2; D perhaps matches TRBD1 (6 bases). The length of the CDR3 is 14 residues. V was shortened by 4 bases and J by 4 bases, with 11 bases between the two germline ends. From germline, CDR1 is SGHRS and CDR2 YFSETQ. The CDR3, as DNA: TGCGCCAGCAGCCTACAGGGTCGCACCGGGGAGCTGTTTTTT. Protein: CASSLQGRTGELFF.

This clonotype was detected only a few times. V usage is TRBV6-1 and J usage is TRBJ2-2; D unresolved. The germline CDR1 and CDR2 sequences are MNHNS and SASEGT. This CDR3 has 12 residues. Between the trimmed V and J ends, which lost 6 bases and 4 bases, there was a span of 6 bases. CDR3 in amino acids: CASRGSTGELFF. The CDR3 nucleotides read TGTGCCAGCAGAGGAAGCACCGGGGAGCTGTTTTTT.